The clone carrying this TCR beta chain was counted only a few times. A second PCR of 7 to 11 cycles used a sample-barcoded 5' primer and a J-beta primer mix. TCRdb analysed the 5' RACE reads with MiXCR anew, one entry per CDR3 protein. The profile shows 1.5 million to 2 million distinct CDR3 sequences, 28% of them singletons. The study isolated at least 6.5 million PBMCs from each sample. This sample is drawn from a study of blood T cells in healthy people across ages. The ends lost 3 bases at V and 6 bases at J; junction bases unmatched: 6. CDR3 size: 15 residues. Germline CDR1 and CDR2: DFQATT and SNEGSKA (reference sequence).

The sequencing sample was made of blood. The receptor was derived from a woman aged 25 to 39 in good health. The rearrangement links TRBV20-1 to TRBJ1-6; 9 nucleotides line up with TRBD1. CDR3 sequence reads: CSASGGGQGNSPLHF. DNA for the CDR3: TGCAGTGCTAGTGGGGGGGGACAGGGTAATTCACCCCTCCACTTT.